This TCR beta chain derives from a study of blood T cells in healthy people across ages (dated by TCRdb to between 2015 and 2016). Regarding the research as a whole: Template switching captured roughly one uniquely barcoded TCR beta cDNA molecule per two T cells in model experiments. To track age-related changes in TCR beta repertoire diversity, the study relied on deep sequencing normalized with unique cDNA molecular identifiers. The donors were divided into four age groups: young (average approximately 16 years), middle-aged (about 40), aged (about 56) and long-lived (around 80). Using the same blood draw, the study looked at two additional independent replicas of 1 million unique cDNA reads for two donors, one aged 18 to 29 and the other aged 80 or older. Results and caveats for the whole study, not just this receptor: Conclusive comparison of naive and antigen-experienced compartments was prevented by the profiling of bulk unsorted PBMCs. The long-lived group showed more naive CD4+ T cells, fewer expanded clones and increased TCR diversity than the aged group, suggesting age selection. There was a strong correlation between observed TCR beta diversity and the percentage of naive T cells measured by flow cytometry. Donor CMV infection status was unknown, potentially confounding age-related changes in expanded clonotypes. Observed TCR beta diversity per million T cells fell roughly linearly with age, and a significant reduction was already apparent by age approximately 40. Total diversity estimates from one million sequenced T cells were considered lower bounds and underestimates.

To prepare the library, 5' RACE was applied. The listed sequencing device is Illumina HiSeq 2500. A second PCR of 7 to 11 cycles was performed with a sample-barcoded 5' primer and a J-beta primer mix. Each TCR beta cDNA molecule received a unique molecular identifier from a template-switch 5' adaptor carrying 12 random nucleotides. Each sample yielded at least 2.5 million CDR3-containing paired-end reads. All of the RNA was converted into first-strand cDNA using the Mint cDNA synthesis kit, with a TRBC-specific oligonucleotide serving as the primer. After uracil-DNA glycosylase treatment, a first 18-cycle PCR used universal primers M1SS and BC2_uni_R on all cDNA. On the study's bioinformatics: Each sample was normalized by randomly selecting 1 million high-quality reads, each carrying a distinct molecular identifier. Reads with shared molecular identifiers were discarded instead of being binned into consensus sequences. MiTCR, run with a Q25 quality threshold and the strictest error-elimination algorithm, handled CDR3 identification, clonotype clustering and error correction. A nonparametric unseen species model using Euler transformation provided a lower-bound estimate of total TCR beta diversity. The public reads were reanalyzed by TCRdb: fastp trimming at Q25, MiXCR alignment, in-frame beta chains only. Every entry covers one CDR3 protein and lists the most common genes and DNA from its rows. The V and J calls come from TCRdb's annotation, not from the publication. Present in this sample are 600,000 to 1,000,000 distinct CDR3 sequences, around a quarter of which were seen just once. Under 4.5% of the sample comes from the top ten.

Based on the germline V gene, the CDR1 and CDR2 sequences are SGHVS and FQNEAQ. The CDR3 numbers 16 residues from cysteine through phenylalanine. CDR3 DNA only is kept here, 48 bases in frame from base 1. A note on this clonotype: It has no known antigen specificity. The junction shows a germline mismatch at one end, possibly a read error.

The roughly 39 donors, aged 6 to 90 years, were systemically healthy Caucasian individuals from Russia. Each donor gave 8 to 10 milliliters of peripheral blood, drawn into EDTA-treated Vacutainer tubes. Ficoll-Paque density-gradient centrifugation was used to isolate PBMCs, with at least 7 million obtained per sample. Total RNA, at least 6 micrograms per sample, was extracted from PBMCs with Trizol reagent. For every donor, an aliquot of PBMCs went through flow cytometry to measure the percentages of naive CD45RAhigh/CD27high T cells. This sample also belongs to another study, concerning T cells of mothers and their children. As described in the second report: Donors were nine systemically healthy Caucasian individuals: three mothers and their six children. cDNA synthesis used all of the extracted RNA, with approximately 1.4 ug of RNA in each 15 ul reaction. Sample barcodes and 2-4 random nucleotides were added via the M1S primer in the second PCR. More than 8 million TCR beta CDR3 reads were obtained from each mother, and some 3 million reads were obtained from each child. Thymic selection shapes the output of TCR recombination in a similar way in related and unrelated pairs, and inherited differences have a minor effect. Normalized repertoire overlap in related mother-child pairs was always slightly higher than in unrelated mother-child pairs, but the difference was never significant. No persistent microchimeric T cell clones were detected, at a sensitivity of around 97 clones per million clonotypes. The study used deep NGS to compare TCR beta repertoires of mothers and children, seeking features distinguishing related mother-child pairs from unrelated individuals. Mothers averaged about 40 +/- 4 years of age and children averaged about 12 +/- 4 years. Libraries were sequenced on Illumina HiSeq 2000 with 100+100 nt paired-end reads after adapter ligation with NEBNext reagents. To prevent cross-contamination, the mother and child libraries were prepared a month apart and were sequenced in separate runs. For each donor, somewhere between roughly 500,000 and 2,100,000 distinct TCR beta clonotypes were identified. Naive TCR beta clonotypes were estimated from low-frequency clonotypes matched to each donor's FACS-determined naive share, without sorting.

Specimen: blood. The receptor was isolated from a boy aged 10-17 years in good health. This receptor chain uses TRBV7-8 and TRBJ1-4; a weak D assignment points to TRBD1 (6 bases agree). The CDR3 region: CASSLVGARTNEKLFF. The sequence in DNA is TGTGCCAGCAGCTTAGTGGGGGCGCGAACTAACGAAAAACTGTTTTTT.